A selection of T cell receptor beta chains follows, all from one sample in a study of blood T cell repertoires in COVID-19. TCRdb keeps only in-frame clones here, not all; method: immunoSEQ multiplex PCR. The sample gives a few hundred thousand clones, roughly four fifths of which show up once; 5.1% is in the top ten. Sequenced: PBMCs or T cells enriched from blood (not recorded which). Receptor source: a woman aged 45 to 65 who had recovered from COVID-19. CDR3s include the opening cysteine and the closing phenylalanine or tryptophan. Fields, in order: clone size, D gene, V gene, J gene, CDR3 DNA, CDR3 protein. D genes are given only for firm matches. Clone size is not always given. Where it is, it says once, few, many or a class for expanded clones.

abundance: -; d_gene: TRBD2; v_gene: TRBV5-1; j_gene: TRBJ2-7; CDR3nt: TGCGCCAGCAGCTTGGTGTCCGGGAGGAACGAGCAGTACTTC; CDR3aa: CASSLVSGRNEQYF
abundance: -; d_gene: -; v_gene: TRBV19; j_gene: TRBJ1-2; CDR3nt: TGTGCCAGTACAGGTATGGCAGGGCTTGGCTACACCTTC; CDR3aa: CASTGMAGLGYTF
abundance: -; d_gene: TRBD1; v_gene: TRBV12-5; j_gene: TRBJ2-5; CDR3nt: TGTGCTAGTGCAAAGGGACAGGGCAGGGGTTCGCAAGAGACCCAGTACTTC; CDR3aa: CASAKGQGRGSQETQYF
abundance: -; d_gene: TRBD1; v_gene: TRBV6-1; j_gene: TRBJ1-2; CDR3nt: TGTGCCAGCAGTGAATGGGGACAGGGGCCTATCAGGGGCTACACCTTC; CDR3aa: CASSEWGQGPIRGYTF
abundance: -; d_gene: -; v_gene: TRBV2; j_gene: TRBJ1-3; CDR3nt: TGTGCCAGCAGCGACAGGCGCCCCTCTGGAAACACCATATATTTT; CDR3aa: CASSDRRPSGNTIYF
abundance: -; d_gene: -; v_gene: TRBV10-3; j_gene: TRBJ1-2; CDR3nt: TGTGCCATCAGTGAGACGAGGGAAAGGTATGGCTACACCTTC; CDR3aa: CAISETRERYGYTF
abundance: -; d_gene: TRBD2; v_gene: TRBV5-1; j_gene: TRBJ2-7; CDR3nt: TGCGCCAGCAGCTGGGGACTAGGAGTTTACGAGCAGTACTTC; CDR3aa: CASSWGLGVYEQYF
abundance: once; d_gene: -; v_gene: TRBV20-1; j_gene: TRBJ1-1; CDR3nt: TGCAGTGCTAGTCCCCCTAGTGTATTGACTGAAGCTTTCTTT; CDR3aa: CSASPPSVLTEAFF
abundance: -; d_gene: TRBD1; v_gene: TRBV7-9; j_gene: TRBJ1-6; CDR3nt: TGTGCCAGCAGCGGCAACAGGGGGCTAGGGTATAATTCACCCCTCCACTTT; CDR3aa: CASSGNRGLGYNSPLHF
abundance: -; d_gene: -; v_gene: TRBV5-6; j_gene: TRBJ2-2; CDR3nt: TGTGCCAGCAGCTTGGGGCAGGGAACCGGGGAGCTGTTTTTT; CDR3aa: CASSLGQGTGELFF
abundance: few; d_gene: TRBD1; v_gene: TRBV3-1/TRBV3-2; j_gene: TRBJ1-2; CDR3nt: TGTGCCAGCAGCCCGGGACAGGGCTTTAAAGGCTACACCTTC; CDR3aa: CASSPGQGFKGYTF
abundance: -; d_gene: -; v_gene: TRBV7-8; j_gene: TRBJ1-2; CDR3nt: TGTGCCAGCAGCCCTACCCCGGGCTATGGCTACACCTTC; CDR3aa: CASSPTPGYGYTF
abundance: once; d_gene: -; v_gene: TRBV28; j_gene: TRBJ1-5; CDR3nt: TGTGCCAGCAGTCCCTGGGCCGGACAGTCAGGCAATCAGCCCCAGCATTTT; CDR3aa: CASSPWAGQSGNQPQHF
abundance: -; d_gene: -; v_gene: TRBV18; j_gene: TRBJ1-2; CDR3nt: TGTGCCAGCTCACCACCTATTTGGGGGGACGTCAATTATGGCTACACCTTC; CDR3aa: CASSPPIWGDVNYGYTF
abundance: -; d_gene: -; v_gene: TRBV30; j_gene: TRBJ1-3; CDR3nt: TGTGCCTGGAAGACGTCACACAGCTCTGGAAACACCATATATTTT; CDR3aa: CAWKTSHSSGNTIYF
abundance: -; d_gene: TRBD2; v_gene: TRBV10-3; j_gene: TRBJ2-1; CDR3nt: TGTGCCATCAGTACGATCGCAGGACTAGGGGACTACAATGAGCAGTTCTTC; CDR3aa: CAISTIAGLGDYNEQFF
abundance: -; d_gene: TRBD2; v_gene: TRBV15; j_gene: TRBJ2-1; CDR3nt: TGTGCCACCACACCCGGACTAGTTTTCAATGAGCAGTTCTTC; CDR3aa: CATTPGLVFNEQFF
abundance: once; d_gene: -; v_gene: TRBV2; j_gene: TRBJ2-1; CDR3nt: TGTGCCAGCAGAGAAGCGCGGAATGAGCAGTTCTTC; CDR3aa: CASREARNEQFF
abundance: -; d_gene: -; v_gene: TRBV6-5; j_gene: TRBJ1-6; CDR3nt: TGTGCCAGCAGTTACCGGGATTCACCCCTCCACTTT; CDR3aa: CASSYRDSPLHF
abundance: -; d_gene: -; v_gene: TRBV29-1; j_gene: TRBJ1-1; CDR3nt: TGCAGCGTCGCCAGGGAACCAGGGAACACTGAAGCTTTCTTT; CDR3aa: CSVAREPGNTEAFF
abundance: -; d_gene: -; v_gene: TRBV5-5; j_gene: TRBJ1-2; CDR3nt: TGTGCCAGCAGCTTTACCTGGAACTGGGGAGGTGGCTACACCTTC; CDR3aa: CASSFTWNWGGGYTF
abundance: -; d_gene: -; v_gene: TRBV19; j_gene: TRBJ1-2; CDR3nt: TGTGCCAGTAAAGTACGCGACAGCTATGGCTACACCTTC; CDR3aa: CASKVRDSYGYTF
abundance: -; d_gene: TRBD2; v_gene: TRBV9; j_gene: TRBJ2-1; CDR3nt: TGTGCCAGCAGCGTAGAACTAGCGGGATTGGAGCAGTTCTTC; CDR3aa: CASSVELAGLEQFF
abundance: -; d_gene: -; v_gene: TRBV6-5; j_gene: TRBJ1-6; CDR3nt: TGTGCCAGCAGTTACTCACTCACAGACTATAATTCACCCCTCCACTTT; CDR3aa: CASSYSLTDYNSPLHF
abundance: -; d_gene: -; v_gene: TRBV12-3/TRBV12-4; j_gene: TRBJ1-4; CDR3nt: TGTGCCAGCAGTTTAAGTACCGGTGAAAAACTGTTTTTT; CDR3aa: CASSLSTGEKLFF
abundance: -; d_gene: -; v_gene: TRBV9; j_gene: TRBJ1-2; CDR3nt: TGTGCCAGCAGCGTTGAGGCTCAGGGCCGTGGCTACACCTTC; CDR3aa: CASSVEAQGRGYTF
abundance: many; d_gene: -; v_gene: TRBV9; j_gene: TRBJ2-7; CDR3nt: TGTGCCAGCAGCGTAGGATTGTCGACAGACCGATGGGAGCAGTACTTC; CDR3aa: CASSVGLSTDRWEQYF
abundance: -; d_gene: -; v_gene: TRBV13; j_gene: TRBJ2-3; CDR3nt: TGTGCCAGCAGCTTCCCTAGCCTCGGATCAGATACGCAGTATTTT; CDR3aa: CASSFPSLGSDTQYF
abundance: -; d_gene: -; v_gene: TRBV4-3; j_gene: TRBJ1-2; CDR3nt: TGCGCCAGCAGCCAGACAACAGGATCTAACTATGGCTACACCTTC; CDR3aa: CASSQTTGSNYGYTF
abundance: -; d_gene: -; v_gene: TRBV12-3/TRBV12-4; j_gene: TRBJ2-3; CDR3nt: TGTGCCAGCAGCAATACCCCGGGGTTGACGCAGTATTTT; CDR3aa: CASSNTPGLTQYF
abundance: -; d_gene: -; v_gene: TRBV5-8; j_gene: TRBJ2-2; CDR3nt: TGTGCCGCGAGGTGGCAGGGGAACACCGGGGAGCTGTTTTTT; CDR3aa: CAARWQGNTGELFF
abundance: -; d_gene: -; v_gene: TRBV18; j_gene: TRBJ2-3; CDR3nt: TGTGCCAGCTCACCCCTCGGGGGTAGCACAGATACGCAGTATTTT; CDR3aa: CASSPLGGSTDTQYF
abundance: -; d_gene: -; v_gene: TRBV13; j_gene: TRBJ2-3; CDR3nt: TGTGCCAGCAGCTTACTAAGATCAGATACGCAGTATTTT; CDR3aa: CASSLLRSDTQYF
abundance: -; d_gene: TRBD1; v_gene: TRBV16; j_gene: TRBJ1-1; CDR3nt: TGTGCCAGCAGCCTCAGGACAGGAATGAACACTGAAGCTTTCTTT; CDR3aa: CASSLRTGMNTEAFF
abundance: -; d_gene: -; v_gene: TRBV24-1; j_gene: TRBJ2-5; CDR3nt: TGTGCCACCAGTGATCCCCCCCCGGGTGAGACCCAGTACTTC; CDR3aa: CATSDPPPGETQYF
abundance: once; d_gene: TRBD2; v_gene: TRBV11-2; j_gene: TRBJ2-5; CDR3nt: TGTGCCAGCAGCTACCTTCTAGCGGGGGCGCAAGAGACCCAGTACTTC; CDR3aa: CASSYLLAGAQETQYF
abundance: -; d_gene: TRBD2; v_gene: TRBV3-1/TRBV3-2; j_gene: TRBJ2-1; CDR3nt: TGTGCCAGCAGCCAACGGACTAGCGGGAGGGTATACAATGAGCAGTTCTTC; CDR3aa: CASSQRTSGRVYNEQFF
abundance: -; d_gene: TRBD1; v_gene: TRBV19; j_gene: TRBJ1-5; CDR3nt: TGTGCCAGTAGTTCCTCAGGGGGGCGGCAGCCCCAGCATTTT; CDR3aa: CASSSSGGRQPQHF
abundance: -; d_gene: TRBD2; v_gene: TRBV5-1; j_gene: TRBJ2-7; CDR3nt: TGCGCCAGCAGCGGAGGACTAGCGGGGACCTCCTACGAGCAGTACTTC; CDR3aa: CASSGGLAGTSYEQYF
abundance: -; d_gene: -; v_gene: TRBV18; j_gene: TRBJ1-4; CDR3nt: TGTGCCAGCCTTGAGCAAACTAATGAAAAACTGTTTTTT; CDR3aa: CASLEQTNEKLFF
abundance: -; d_gene: -; v_gene: TRBV5-4; j_gene: TRBJ2-5; CDR3nt: TGTGCCAGCAGCCCTCAGGGAATCGGTGTTCAAGAGACCCAGTACTTC; CDR3aa: CASSPQGIGVQETQYF
abundance: -; d_gene: -; v_gene: TRBV30; j_gene: TRBJ1-2; CDR3nt: TGTGCCTTGGACACCTTTAACTATGGCTACACCTTC; CDR3aa: CALDTFNYGYTF
abundance: -; d_gene: -; v_gene: TRBV7-3; j_gene: TRBJ2-2; CDR3nt: TGTGCCAGCAGCCGTCGTCCCCTAGTGATGAACACCGGGGAGCTGTTTTTT; CDR3aa: CASSRRPLVMNTGELFF
abundance: -; d_gene: TRBD2; v_gene: TRBV29-1; j_gene: TRBJ2-3; CDR3nt: TGCAGCTTAACCCCGGGTGTACTAGCGGAGAACACAGATACGCAGTATTTT; CDR3aa: CSLTPGVLAENTDTQYF
abundance: -; d_gene: -; v_gene: TRBV2; j_gene: TRBJ1-2; CDR3nt: TGTGCCAGCAGTGAAGTCGGTCTGGTTGGCAGGGCTGGTAATGGCTACACCTTC; CDR3aa: CASSEVGLVGRAGNGYTF
abundance: -; d_gene: TRBD1; v_gene: TRBV11-3; j_gene: TRBJ2-7; CDR3nt: TGTGCCAGCAGCTTGAGGGACAGGCCCTACGAGCAGTACTTC; CDR3aa: CASSLRDRPYEQYF
abundance: -; d_gene: -; v_gene: TRBV28; j_gene: TRBJ1-5; CDR3nt: TGTGCCAGCAGCTCCCGGACAGGCAATCAGCCCCAGCATTTT; CDR3aa: CASSSRTGNQPQHF
abundance: -; d_gene: -; v_gene: TRBV29-1; j_gene: TRBJ2-2; CDR3nt: TGCAGCGTTGTTTCTGGCAGACACACGAACACCGGGGAGCTGTTTTTT; CDR3aa: CSVVSGRHTNTGELFF
abundance: -; d_gene: -; v_gene: TRBV29-1; j_gene: TRBJ1-2; CDR3nt: TGCAGCGTTGAAGACAAGGGCAGGGGTGGGTATGGCTACACCTTC; CDR3aa: CSVEDKGRGGYGYTF
abundance: -; d_gene: TRBD1; v_gene: TRBV30; j_gene: TRBJ1-1; CDR3nt: TGTGCCTGGAGTCGGAGGGGGCACACTGAAGCTTTCTTT; CDR3aa: CAWSRRGHTEAFF
abundance: -; d_gene: TRBD1; v_gene: TRBV5-1; j_gene: TRBJ2-7; CDR3nt: TGCGCCAGCAGCTCACGGGACAGGGGGTCCTACGAGCAGTACTTC; CDR3aa: CASSSRDRGSYEQYF
abundance: few; d_gene: -; v_gene: TRBV30; j_gene: TRBJ1-3; CDR3nt: TGTGCCTGGAGTGACGCACCAGGGCCTGGAAACACCATATATTTT; CDR3aa: CAWSDAPGPGNTIYF
abundance: -; d_gene: TRBD1; v_gene: TRBV2; j_gene: TRBJ2-2; CDR3nt: TGTGCCAGCAGTGAAACAGGGGGGAACACCGGGGAGCTGTTTTTT; CDR3aa: CASSETGGNTGELFF
abundance: -; d_gene: TRBD2; v_gene: TRBV19; j_gene: TRBJ2-3; CDR3nt: TGTGCCAGTAGTCCGCAGCGGGACCTGGGCTCTGATACGCAGTATTTT; CDR3aa: CASSPQRDLGSDTQYF
abundance: -; d_gene: TRBD2; v_gene: TRBV6-5; j_gene: TRBJ2-1; CDR3nt: TGTGCCACCCGCGTGGGTCTAGCGGGGCCTGAGCAGTTCTTC; CDR3aa: CATRVGLAGPEQFF
abundance: -; d_gene: TRBD2; v_gene: TRBV5-4; j_gene: TRBJ2-5; CDR3nt: TGTGCCAGCAGCCGGGACCCGACTAGCGGGAGTGGAGAGACCCAGTACTTC; CDR3aa: CASSRDPTSGSGETQYF
abundance: -; d_gene: TRBD1; v_gene: TRBV27; j_gene: TRBJ1-4; CDR3nt: TGTGCCAGCAGGGTAACAGGGGGCATCGGAAAACTGTTTTTT; CDR3aa: CASRVTGGIGKLFF
abundance: once; d_gene: -; v_gene: TRBV7-8; j_gene: TRBJ1-2; CDR3nt: TGTGCCAGCAGCTTAGACCAGTATGGCTACACCTTC; CDR3aa: CASSLDQYGYTF
abundance: -; d_gene: -; v_gene: TRBV4-2; j_gene: TRBJ1-4; CDR3nt: TGTGCCAGCAGCCAAGCAGGGGTCGGCGATGAAAAACTGTTTTTT; CDR3aa: CASSQAGVGDEKLFF
abundance: once; d_gene: -; v_gene: TRBV19; j_gene: TRBJ2-3; CDR3nt: TGTGCCAGTAGTTTAGGCTACCTCACAGATACGCAGTATTTT; CDR3aa: CASSLGYLTDTQYF